This is a list of T cell receptor beta chains from one sample in a study of blood T cell repertoires in COVID-19. Using immunoSEQ multiplex PCR, the repertoire was profiled, and TCRdb retains in-frame clones only, with some absent. The sample has approximately 250,000 clones; 90% are singletons. The material sequenced was PBMCs or T cells enriched from blood (not recorded which). The receptors stem from a woman younger than 45 with acute COVID-19. Both conserved end residues are part of each CDR3. A D gene is named only where the DNA matches it firmly. Only part of the rows carry a size: once, few, many, or a class if the clone is expanded.

TRBV7-9	TRBJ2-6	NA	NA	TGTGCCAGCAGCTTAGTCCGGGGGAGCAATAGTGGGGCCAACGTCCTGACTTTC	CASSLVRGSNSGANVLTF
TRBV5-1	TRBJ2-1	NA	TRBD2	TGCGCCAGCAGCTTGTCGGCGGGAGGGGTCAATGAGCAGTTCTTC	CASSLSAGGVNEQFF
TRBV7-3	TRBJ2-1	NA	TRBD1	TGTGCCAGCAGCGTAGGACAGGGGTGGGTTAATGAGCAGTTCTTC	CASSVGQGWVNEQFF
TRBV7-9	TRBJ1-1	once	NA	TGTGCCAGCAGCTTAAGGGAGGACCCTGAAGCTTTCTTT	CASSLREDPEAFF
TRBV29-1	TRBJ2-4	NA	TRBD2	TGCAGCGTTGCGGCGGGAGGGCCCAACATTCAGTACTTC	CSVAAGGPNIQYF
TRBV27	TRBJ2-7	NA	NA	TGTGCCAGCAGTTTATCGACCCCACTACCGAGCTCCTACGAGCAGTACTTC	CASSLSTPLPSSYEQYF
TRBV6-4	TRBJ1-5	NA	NA	TGTGCCAGCAGTGCAGAAATCAATCAGCCCCAGCATTTT	CASSAEINQPQHF
TRBV13	TRBJ1-3	once	NA	TGTGCCAGCAGCGCATTACAAAGACGGAGCTCTGGAAACACCATATATTTT	CASSALQRRSSGNTIYF
TRBV28	TRBJ1-5	NA	TRBD1	TGTGCCAGCAGTTTTACAGGGGCTTATCAGCCCCAGCATTTT	CASSFTGAYQPQHF
TRBV5-6	TRBJ2-7	NA	NA	TGTGCCAGCAGCTTGGGTCAGGGGAAGTACGAGCAGTACTTC	CASSLGQGKYEQYF
TRBV4-1	TRBJ1-6	NA	NA	TGCGCCAGCAGCCAAGATTCGGGGGAGGGTACGAGCTCCTATAATTCACCCCTCCACTTT	CASSQDSGEGTSSYNSPLHF
TRBV6-5	TRBJ1-1	NA	NA	TGTGCCAGCAGTTACAACGAACGGTTCACTGAAGCTTTCTTT	CASSYNERFTEAFF
TRBV4-1	TRBJ2-3	NA	NA	TGCGCCAGCAACCGAATTGCGGGGGCTACAGATACGCAGTATTTT	CASNRIAGATDTQYF
TRBV7-6	TRBJ2-3	NA	TRBD2	TGTGCCAGCGAAAGCGGGAGAGGGGGGGCAGATACGCAGTATTTT	CASESGRGGADTQYF
TRBV6-1	TRBJ1-5	NA	NA	TGTGCCAGCAGTGAAGCGAGACAGGTTAGCAATCAGCCCCAGCATTTT	CASSEARQVSNQPQHF
TRBV28	TRBJ2-7	NA	TRBD2	TGTGCCAGCAGTCCTCATAGCGGGAGCCTCGAGCAGTACTTC	CASSPHSGSLEQYF
TRBV5-1	TRBJ2-7	NA	NA	TGCGCCAGCAGCTTGGAAATTTCTAGGGGCGCCTACGAGCAGTACTTC	CASSLEISRGAYEQYF
TRBV11-3	TRBJ2-6	NA	NA	TGTGCCAGCAGCCCAGGGGATTCTGGGGCCAACGTCCTGACTTTC	CASSPGDSGANVLTF
TRBV5-1	TRBJ1-1	NA	NA	TGCGCCAGCAGCCAGCGGTCGGTTACTGAAGCTTTCTTT	CASSQRSVTEAFF
TRBV5-1	TRBJ2-3	NA	NA	TGCGCCAGCAGCTTGGAGGCGGGACCCACAGATACGCAGTATTTT	CASSLEAGPTDTQYF
TRBV7-2	TRBJ2-3	NA	NA	TGTGCCAGCAGCCCGGAGCTTTTGCGGACAGATACGCAGTATTTT	CASSPELLRTDTQYF
TRBV7-9	TRBJ2-7	NA	NA	TGTGCCAGCAGCAGGGACGGGACCTACGAGCAGTACTTC	CASSRDGTYEQYF
TRBV9	TRBJ2-3	NA	TRBD2	TGTGCCAGCAGCGTTGGGACTAGCGGCCCCACAGATACGCAGTATTTT	CASSVGTSGPTDTQYF